This T cell receptor (beta chain) was retrieved from a study of cytomegalovirus exposure and HLA in healthy donors. General observations from the study: Researchers counted roughly 160 TCR beta chains as cytomegalovirus-associated.

About this clone: The target antigen is unknown.

The germline V and J ends were trimmed by 6 bases and 8 bases, with 8 bases remaining between them. Germline lookup yields CDR1 LGHNA and CDR2 YNFKEQ. CDR3 length: 11 residues. Vbeta (60) and Jbeta (13) primers were used in the PCR. This table comes from immunoSEQ multiplex PCR, and its TCRdb copy is limited to in-frame clones, with some not included. The sample lists approximately 88,000 clones; around 64% were seen once. Specimen: PBMCs. The rearrangement uses TRBV4-2 and TRBJ1-3, with D uncertain. The TCR sequence derives from a man between 60 and 75 years old in good health and CMV-seronegative. CDR3: CASRLGHTIYF. The CDR3 DNA reads as TGTGCCAGCAGGCTTGGGCACACCATATATTTT.